This T cell receptor (beta chain) was identified in a study of T cell repertoires in aging, cancer and after chemotherapy. Multiplex touch-down PCR with TRB-A/B primers amplified rearranged V-D-J TRB sequences. TCRdb independently ran MiXCR on the multiplex PCR reads; one entry per CDR3 protein. The table lists under 7,000 distinct CDR3 sequences, 21% of them singletons. Amplification of TCR beta used genomic DNA extracted from peripheral blood. Within the sample, this clonotype is medium-sized (0.01 to 0.1%). No antigen is known for it. Study results and limitations: Age-matched healthy donors had significantly more diverse, less clonal blood TCR repertoires than untreated cancer patients.

Germline V lookup: CDR1 GTSNPN, CDR2 SVGIG (reference sequence). The length of the CDR3 is 14 residues. This TCR was sampled from a human donor with a blood cancer. The chain recombines TRBV30 with TRBJ2-7, with D possibly TRBD2 on 6 matching bases. Sequenced sample: blood. The CDR3: CAVGLLGGSYEQYF. In nucleotides, the CDR3 is TGTGCGGTGGGTCTGTTGGGAGGCTCCTACGAGCAGTACTTC.